A selection of T cell receptor beta chains follows, all from one sample in a study of T cells in Graves' hyperthyroidism and ophthalmopathy. TCRdb called the multiplex PCR reads again in MiXCR, with one record for every CDR3 protein. Of 250,000 or so distinct CDR3 sequences listed, about 16% are singletons. The specimen sequenced was blood. These receptors all stem from a woman aged 45-65 years with Graves' hyperthyroidism that later progressed to Graves' ophthalmopathy. Both conserved end residues are part of each CDR3. D genes are given only for firm matches. Clone size is shown for a subset of rows, as once, few, many or a class of expanded clone.

abundance,v_gene,d_gene,j_gene,CDR3aa,CDR3nt
-,TRBV14,TRBD2,TRBJ2-3,CASSHWDYTDTQYF,TGTGCCAGCAGCCATTGGGACTACACAGATACGCAGTATTTT
many,TRBV3-1,-,TRBJ2-2,CASSQDPTVGELFF,TGTGCCAGCAGCCAAGACCCTACGGTCGGGGAGCTGTTTTTT
many,TRBV27,-,TRBJ2-2,CASSLRGGTGELFF,TGTGCCAGCAGTTTACGCGGAGGGACCGGGGAGCTGTTTTTT
many,TRBV2,-,TRBJ2-7,CASKKHPSYEQYF,TGTGCCAGCAAAAAACATCCAAGCTACGAGCAGTACTTC
-,TRBV6-1,-,TRBJ2-3,CASRVPRGASTDTQYF,TGTGCCAGCAGGGTACCCAGGGGGGCTAGCACAGATACGCAGTATTTT
many,TRBV28,-,TRBJ2-7,CASSSGGRYEQYF,TGTGCCAGCAGTTCCGGTGGCAGGTACGAGCAGTACTTC
many,TRBV13,TRBD1,TRBJ1-2,CASSSGTGNYGYTF,TGTGCCAGCAGCTCCGGGACAGGGAACTATGGCTACACCTTC
many,TRBV6-1,-,TRBJ1-1,CASSSTRSHTEAFF,TGTGCCAGCAGTTCTACCAGGAGTCACACTGAAGCTTTCTTT
many,TRBV11-2,TRBD2,TRBJ2-7,CASSTPLAGGLEQYF,TGTGCCAGCAGCACCCCACTAGCGGGAGGGTTAGAGCAGTACTTC
many,TRBV30,-,TRBJ1-2,CAWSWGPGTNYGYTF,TGTGCCTGGAGTTGGGGGCCGGGGACTAACTATGGCTACACCTTC
many,TRBV5-6,-,TRBJ1-1,CASSWGDWTEAFF,TGTGCCAGCAGCTGGGGCGACTGGACTGAAGCTTTCTTT
many,TRBV20-1,TRBD1,TRBJ1-5,CSARTGNNQPQHF,TGCAGTGCCCGGACAGGGAACAATCAGCCCCAGCATTTT
few,TRBV19,-,TRBJ1-2,CASSIGRYLYGYTF,TGTGCCAGTAGTATAGGTCGTTACCTCTATGGCTACACCTTC
once,TRBV20-1,TRBD2,TRBJ2-1,CSAREGGSYPYNEQFF,TGCAGTGCTAGAGAAGGCGGGAGTTACCCCTACAATGAGCAGTTCTTC
many,TRBV24-1,TRBD1,TRBJ2-2,CATSDPGQGTTGELFF,TGTGCCACCAGTGACCCGGGACAGGGGACCACCGGGGAGCTGTTTTTT
many,TRBV5-1,-,TRBJ2-2,CASSPGLQNTGELFF,TGCGCCAGCAGCCCTGGACTACAGAACACCGGGGAGCTGTTTTTT
many,TRBV12-3/TRBV12-4,TRBD2,TRBJ2-3,CASSFGGSTDTQYF,TGTGCCAGCAGTTTCGGCGGGAGTACAGATACGCAGTATTTT
many,TRBV2,TRBD2,TRBJ2-1,CASSDRRAGGGYNEQFF,TGTGCCAGCAGTGACCGGAGGGCGGGAGGTGGATACAATGAGCAGTTCTTC
-,TRBV6-1,TRBD1,TRBJ2-2,CASRGTGGTGELFF,TGTGCCAGCAGAGGGACAGGGGGCACCGGGGAGCTGTTTTTT
-,TRBV25-1,-,TRBJ2-1,CASSGASNNEQFF,TGTGCCAGCAGTGGAGCTAGCAACAATGAGCAGTTCTTC
-,TRBV5-4,-,TRBJ2-3,CASSSSPDRGDTQYF,TGTGCCAGCAGCTCGAGCCCGGACAGAGGAGATACGCAGTATTTT
few,TRBV7-6,-,TRBJ1-1,CASSLVYGGSTEAFF,TGTGCCAGCAGCTTAGTTTATGGGGGAAGTACTGAAGCTTTCTTT
few,TRBV2,-,TRBJ2-1,CASSESRPKQFF,TGTGCCAGCAGTGAATCCCGGCCAAAGCAGTTCTTC
many,TRBV20-1,-,TRBJ2-7,CSATASSSEEQYF,TGCAGTGCTACTGCTAGCTCCTCTGAGGAGCAGTACTTC
many,TRBV20-1,-,TRBJ2-5,CSARDPRDWETQYF,TGCAGTGCTAGAGATCCGCGGGATTGGGAGACCCAGTACTTC
many,TRBV5-1,-,TRBJ2-3,CASSPGIGGPSTDTQYF,TGCGCCAGCAGCCCCGGTATTGGTGGGCCAAGCACAGATACGCAGTATTTT
-,TRBV10-3,-,TRBJ1-1,CAISEGTSNTEAFF,TGTGCCATCAGTGAAGGGACATCGAACACTGAAGCTTTCTTT
many,TRBV11-2,-,TRBJ2-7,CASSWNYEQYF,TGTGCCAGCAGCTGGAACTACGAGCAGTACTTC
few,TRBV9,-,TRBJ1-3,CASSAGHRANSGNTIYF,TGTGCCAGCAGCGCCGGCCACCGGGCTAACTCTGGAAACACCATATATTTT
many,TRBV15,TRBD2,TRBJ2-1,CATTSGRPISYNEQFF,TGTGCTACGACTAGCGGGAGGCCCATCTCCTACAATGAGCAGTTCTTC
many,TRBV30,-,TRBJ2-3,CAWRVTTRSADTQYF,TGTGCCTGGAGAGTGACGACTAGGTCGGCAGATACGCAGTATTTT